Following are 19 T cell receptor beta chains from one sample sequenced in a study of blood T cell repertoires in COVID-19. Method: immunoSEQ multiplex PCR; TCRdb's copy keeps in-frame clones and lacks some. The sample contains 200,000 to 250,000 clones, 75% to 90% of which appear only once. Sequencing was performed on peripheral blood. Receptors were obtained from a young man who had recovered from COVID-19.

The chain recombines TRBV7-8 with TRBJ2-7; TRBD1 matches at 9 bases. Trimming removed 5 bases from V and 2 bases from J; junction bases left unmatched: 7. Germline V gene data show CDR1 as SGHVS and CDR2 as FQNEAQ. CDR3 size: 15 residues. The CDR3 sequence: CASSMRTGATYEQYF. For the CDR3, the DNA is TGTGCCAGCAGCATGAGGACAGGGGCCACCTACGAGCAGTACTTC.

This clone appeared once. This chain connects TRBV25-1 to TRBJ1-5; D might be TRBD1 (5 bases). CDR3 length: 14 amino acids. Germline V gives CDR1 MGHDK, CDR2 SYGVNS. Trimming removed 2 bases at V and 4 bases at J, with 9 bases between. The CDR3 protein is CASSELQGNQPQHF. The CDR3 nucleotides read TGTGCCAGCAGTGAACTGCAGGGTAATCAGCCCCAGCATTTT.

The chain carries TRBV7-2 and TRBJ2-7; D gene ambiguous. The CDR3 is 12 residues long. The V gene's germline CDR1 is SGHTA and CDR2 FQGNSA. With 6 bases removed from V and 6 bases from J, the gap between germline ends came to 12 bases. The CDR3 region is CASRSVTTEQYF. CDR3 nucleotides: TGTGCCAGCAGGTCTGTCACAACCGAGCAGTACTTC. Filled out from reference TRBV7-2 and TRBJ2-7, the complete variable domain reads GAGVSQSPSNKVTEKGKDVELRCDPISGHTALYWYRQSLGQGLEFLIYFQGNSAPDKSGLPSDRFSAERTGGSVSTLTIQRTQQEDSAVYLCASRSVTTEQYFGPGTRLTVT.

The V call is TRBV10-3, the J call TRBJ2-3; 8 bases align to TRBD1. The CDR3 spans 16 residues. V shed 2 bases and J 4 bases; nucleotides not matched to a gene: 8. From germline, CDR1 is ENHRY and CDR2 SYGVKD. The CDR3 sequence: CAISERAGGIADTQYF. In DNA, the CDR3 is TGTGCCATCAGTGAGAGGGCAGGGGGCATTGCAGATACGCAGTATTTT.

The chain carries TRBV19 and TRBJ2-3, with TRBD1 matching 7 bases. The germline V gene has CDR1 LNHDA and CDR2 SQIVND (reference sequence). The length of the CDR3 is 12 residues. The V and J ends lost 1 base and 10 bases, in that order; junction bases with no gene match: 2. CDR3 in amino acids: CASSIGDSPQYF. Here the CDR3 DNA reads TGTGCCAGTAGTATAGGGGACAGCCCGCAGTATTTT.

J is TRBJ1-2 and V is TRBV9, with D maybe TRBD1 (6 bases). The CDR3 is made up of 14 amino acids. Trimming removed 0 bases from V and 4 bases from J, with 10 bases in between. Germline-derived CDR1 and CDR2 are SGDLS and YYNGEE. As DNA, the CDR3 is TGTGCCAGCAGCGTAGGGACAGTGTCCTATGGCTACACCTTC. It is translated as CASSVGTVSYGYTF.

The table lists this clone with a few counts. The V and J genes are TRBV19 and TRBJ1-5; 7 positions agree with TRBD1. This CDR3 is built from 13 residues. CDR1 and CDR2 (germline): LNHDA, SQIVND (reference sequence). The V gene end was trimmed by 7 bases and the J gene end by 6 bases; junction bases not matched to a gene: 6. The CDR3 DNA is TGTGCCAGTACCGACAGGGCAGGTCAGCCCCAGCATTTT. Its protein product is CASTDRAGQPQHF.

The chain links TRBV6-5 to TRBJ2-7; D is perhaps TRBD1 (6 bases). The CDR3 has 14 residues. Trimming pared 6 bases from V and 4 bases from J, leaving 16 bases between. In germline, CDR1 is MNHEY, CDR2 SVGAGI. CDR3 in amino acids: CASSPTTGRYEQYF. CDR3 coding DNA: TGTGCCAGCAGCCCAACCACAGGGAGATACGAGCAGTACTTC.

The rearrangement joins TRBV7-8 to TRBJ1-1, with D tentatively TRBD1 (5 bases). The CDR3 spans 18 residues. Trimming stripped 1 base from V and 0 bases from J, with 18 bases between. Germline loops: CDR1 SGHVS, CDR2 FQNEAQ. The CDR3 sequence is CASSLGFWGGTMNTEAFF. The CDR3 DNA sequence: TGTGCCAGCAGCTTAGGTTTCTGGGGGGGAACCATGAACACTGAAGCTTTCTTT.

This rearrangement joins TRBV6-4 to TRBJ1-1, with D hard to call. Trimming took off 9 bases at V and 4 bases at J, with 18 bases between the two ends. The CDR3 runs to 14 residues. The germline gives CDR1 MRHNA, CDR2 SNTAGT. This CDR3 is CARGRQVLGTEAFF. As DNA, the CDR3 is TGTGCCAGGGGCCGCCAGGTTTTGGGCACTGAAGCTTTCTTT.

The chain has TRBV5-1 and TRBJ1-4; D gene uncertain. Trimming shortened V by 4 bases and J by 8 bases, and 15 bases separated the two germline ends. The CDR3 consists of 14 residues. Germline V gene lookup returns CDR1 SGHRS and CDR2 YFSETQ. The CDR3, as DNA: TGCGCCAGCAGCCCGGTAATCCCAATCGAAAAACTGTTTTTT. Encoded protein: CASSPVIPIEKLFF.

The V and J genes are TRBV5-6 and TRBJ1-1, with D tentatively TRBD1 (6 bases). Germline loops: CDR1 SGHDT, CDR2 YYEEEE. This CDR3 spans 16 amino acids. The V end was cut by 1 base, the J end by 2 bases, with 15 bases between. This CDR3 is CASSLTRTDTNTEAFF. The CDR3 DNA reads as TGTGCCAGCAGCTTGACCCGGACAGATACTAACACTGAAGCTTTCTTT.

This clone occurred once. The rearrangement joins TRBV10-2 to TRBJ2-6; 9 bases fit TRBD1. The trim removed 5 bases at V and 4 bases at J, leaving 9 bases unmatched. CDR3 size: 17 residues. Looked up from germline, CDR1 is WSHSY and CDR2 is SAAADI. The CDR3, as DNA: TGCGCCAGCAGTAAAAGACAGGGGGTGGGAGGGGCCAACGTCCTGACTTTC. Protein: CASSKRQGVGGANVLTF.

There are a few counts of this clone. V usage is TRBV3-1 (or the pseudogene TRBV3-2) and J usage is TRBJ2-4; D is undetermined. The CDR3 sequence is 14 residues long. V was shortened by 4 bases and J by 2 bases, with 9 bases between the two germline ends. Germline V gives CDR1 LGHDT, CDR2 YNNKEL (reference sequence). The CDR3 sequence is CASSPWSTKNIQYF. The CDR3 DNA follows: TGTGCCAGCAGCCCCTGGTCTACCAAAAACATTCAGTACTTC.

CDR3 in DNA: TGTGCCAGCTCACGTTTATCGCCGGGGGGGGAAGGCTACACCTTC. This gives the protein CASSRLSPGGEGYTF. The chain couples TRBV18 to TRBJ1-2; possible D gene TRBD1, 5 bases. Per germline, CDR1 KGHSH and CDR2 LQKENI. The V end lost 4 bases, the J end lost 8 bases, and 20 bases lay between the germline ends. CDR3 length equals 15 residues.

V is TRBV6-1 and J is TRBJ1-1; the D is unclear. The germline V gene encodes CDR1 MNHNS and CDR2 SASEGT. Between the trimmed V and J ends, which lost 0 bases and 0 bases, there was a span of 8 bases. The CDR3 consists of 15 residues. CDR3 in amino acids: CASSEAGELNTEAFF. CDR3 DNA: TGTGCCAGCAGTGAAGCCGGGGAATTGAACACTGAAGCTTTCTTT.

The CDR3 sequence: CASSSGQGYGYTF. CDR3 bases: TGTGCCAGCAGCTCGGGACAGGGATATGGCTACACCTTC. The chain joins TRBV5-6 to TRBJ1-2; 9 bases are shared with TRBD1. J was trimmed by 5 bases and V by 3 bases; bases with no gene match: 2. The CDR3 is made up of 13 amino acids. Germline V CDR1 and CDR2: SGHDT, YYEEEE. The whole variable domain, remainder taken from reference TRBV5-6 and TRBJ1-2, is DAGVTQSPTHLIKTRGQQVTLRCSPKSGHDTVSWYQQALGQGPQFIFQYYEEEERQRGNFPDRFSGHQFPNYSSELNVNALLLGDSALYLCASSSGQGYGYTFGSGTRLTVV.

The chain couples TRBV6-5 to TRBJ1-6; D not resolved. CDR3 length: 13 amino acids. CDR1 is MNHEY, CDR2 SVGAGI, per germline. V lost 6 bases, J lost 9 bases, and 12 bases lay in between. This CDR3 reads CASRRVRGSPLHF. As DNA, the CDR3 is TGTGCCAGCAGACGGGTCCGGGGTTCACCCCTCCACTTT.

With respect to this clone: This same CDR3 is encoded by further DNA sequences in the sample. The J gene is TRBJ1-2, the V gene TRBV4-2; D gene uncertain. Germline CDR1 LGHNA, CDR2 YNFKEQ. V was shortened by 1 base and J by 1 base, with 4 bases between the two germline ends. The CDR3 is 13 amino acids. CDR3 sequence reads: CASSQGGNYGYTF. The CDR3 DNA follows: TGTGCCAGCAGCCAAGGCGGTAACTATGGCTACACCTTC.